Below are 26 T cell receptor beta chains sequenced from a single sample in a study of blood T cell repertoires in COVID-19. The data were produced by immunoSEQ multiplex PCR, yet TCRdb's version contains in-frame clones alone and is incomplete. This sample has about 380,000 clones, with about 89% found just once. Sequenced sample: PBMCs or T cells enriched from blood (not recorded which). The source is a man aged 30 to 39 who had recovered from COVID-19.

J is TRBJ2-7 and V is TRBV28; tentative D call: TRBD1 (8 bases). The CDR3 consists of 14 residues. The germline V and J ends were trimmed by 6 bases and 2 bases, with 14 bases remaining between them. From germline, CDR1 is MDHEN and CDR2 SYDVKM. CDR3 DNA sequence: TGTGCCAGCAGGAGTACAGGGGGGGCCTACGAGCAGTACTTC. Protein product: CASRSTGGAYEQYF.

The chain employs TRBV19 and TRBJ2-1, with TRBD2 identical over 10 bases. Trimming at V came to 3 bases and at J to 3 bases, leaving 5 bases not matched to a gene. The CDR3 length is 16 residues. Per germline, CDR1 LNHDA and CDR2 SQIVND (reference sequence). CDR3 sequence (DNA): TGTGCCAGTAGTATGCTAGCGGGGGCAGGCTACAATGAGCAGTTCTTC. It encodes CASSMLAGAGYNEQFF.

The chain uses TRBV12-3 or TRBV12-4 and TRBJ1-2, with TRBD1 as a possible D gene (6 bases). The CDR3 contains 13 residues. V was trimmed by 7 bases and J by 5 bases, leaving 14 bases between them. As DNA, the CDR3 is TGTGCCAGCAAAAACAGGGAAAAGTATGGCTACACCTTC. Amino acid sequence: CASKNREKYGYTF.

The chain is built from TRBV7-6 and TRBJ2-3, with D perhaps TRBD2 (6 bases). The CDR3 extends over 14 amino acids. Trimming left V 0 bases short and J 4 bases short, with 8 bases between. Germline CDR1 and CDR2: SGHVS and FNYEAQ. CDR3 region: CASSLATGADTQYF. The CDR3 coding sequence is TGTGCCAGCAGCTTAGCAACGGGGGCAGATACGCAGTATTTT.

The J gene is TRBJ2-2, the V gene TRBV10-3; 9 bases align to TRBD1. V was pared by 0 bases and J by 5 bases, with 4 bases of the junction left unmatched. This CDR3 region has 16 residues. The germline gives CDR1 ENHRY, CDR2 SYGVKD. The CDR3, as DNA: TGTGCCATCAGTGAGTCCCGGACAGGGGCTACCGGGGAGCTGTTTTTT. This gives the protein CAISESRTGATGELFF.

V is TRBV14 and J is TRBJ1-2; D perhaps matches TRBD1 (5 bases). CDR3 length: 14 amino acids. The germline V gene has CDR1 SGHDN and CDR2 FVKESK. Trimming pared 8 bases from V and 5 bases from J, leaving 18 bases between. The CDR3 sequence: CASSYGRGLYGYTF. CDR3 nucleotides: TGTGCCAGCTCATACGGAAGGGGCCTATATGGCTACACCTTC.

The CDR3 sequence is CASSQAGGGYEQYF. CDR3 DNA sequence: TGTGCCAGCAGCCAAGCCGGGGGGGGCTACGAGCAGTACTTC. The chain has TRBV3-1 (or the pseudogene TRBV3-2) and TRBJ2-7; 8 positions agree with TRBD2. Germline V gives CDR1 LGHDT, CDR2 YNNKEL (reference sequence). CDR3 length: 14 residues. V trimming: 1 base; J trimming: 3 bases; junction bases outside the gene matches: 2.

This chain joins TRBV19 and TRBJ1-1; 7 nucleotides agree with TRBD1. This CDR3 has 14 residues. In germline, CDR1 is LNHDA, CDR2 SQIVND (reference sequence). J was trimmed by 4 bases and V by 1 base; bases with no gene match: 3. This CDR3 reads CASSIGYRGTEAFF. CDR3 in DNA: TGTGCCAGTAGTATAGGGTACAGGGGCACTGAAGCTTTCTTT.

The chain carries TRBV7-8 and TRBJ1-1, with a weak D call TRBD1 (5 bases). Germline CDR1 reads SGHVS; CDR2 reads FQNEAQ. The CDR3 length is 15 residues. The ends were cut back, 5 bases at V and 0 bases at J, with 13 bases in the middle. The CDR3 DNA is TGTGCCAGCAGCGAAATTGGGACTTTGAACACTGAAGCTTTCTTT. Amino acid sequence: CASSEIGTLNTEAFF.

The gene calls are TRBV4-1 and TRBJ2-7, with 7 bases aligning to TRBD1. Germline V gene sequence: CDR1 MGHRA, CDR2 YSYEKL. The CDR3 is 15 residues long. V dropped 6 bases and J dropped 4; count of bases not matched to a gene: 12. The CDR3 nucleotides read TGCGCCAGCAGAAATTGGACAGGCCGGTCATACGAGCAGTACTTC. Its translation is CASRNWTGRSYEQYF.

The CDR3 bases are TGTGCCAGCAGCCAATCTGGAGCAGGGCGTGGCTACACCTTC. This encodes CASSQSGAGRGYTF. The rearrangement joins TRBV16 to TRBJ1-2; TRBD1 is a possible D gene (5 bases). Per the germline V gene, CDR1 is KGHSY and CDR2 is FQNENV. The CDR3 spans 14 residues. Trimming took off 0 bases at V and 7 bases at J, with 12 bases between the two ends.

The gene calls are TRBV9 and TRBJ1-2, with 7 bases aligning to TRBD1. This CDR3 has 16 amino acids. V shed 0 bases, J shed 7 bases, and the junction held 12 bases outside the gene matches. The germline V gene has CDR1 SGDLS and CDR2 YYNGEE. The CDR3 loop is CASSVVATGERFGYTF. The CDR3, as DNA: TGTGCCAGCAGCGTAGTGGCTACAGGGGAGCGTTTTGGCTACACCTTC.

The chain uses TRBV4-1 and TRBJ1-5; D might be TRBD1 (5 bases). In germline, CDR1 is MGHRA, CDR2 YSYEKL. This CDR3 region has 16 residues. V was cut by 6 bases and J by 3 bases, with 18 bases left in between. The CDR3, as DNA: TGCGCCAGCAGGAAAGAAAGTGGGGCAATCAATCAGCCCCAGCATTTT. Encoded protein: CASRKESGAINQPQHF.

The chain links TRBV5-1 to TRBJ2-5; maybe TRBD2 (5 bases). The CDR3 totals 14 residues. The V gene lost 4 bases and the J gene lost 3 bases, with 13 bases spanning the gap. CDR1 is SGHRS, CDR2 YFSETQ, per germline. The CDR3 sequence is CASSPGRAEETQYF. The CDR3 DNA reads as TGCGCCAGCAGCCCCGGTCGAGCGGAAGAGACCCAGTACTTC.

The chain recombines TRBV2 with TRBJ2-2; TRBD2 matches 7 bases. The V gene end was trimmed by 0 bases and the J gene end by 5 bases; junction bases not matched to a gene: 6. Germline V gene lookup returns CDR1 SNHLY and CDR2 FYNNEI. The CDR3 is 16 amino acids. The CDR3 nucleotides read TGTGCCAGCAGTGAAGCGGGGGGAGGGGTGACCGGGGAGCTGTTTTTT. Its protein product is CASSEAGGGVTGELFF.

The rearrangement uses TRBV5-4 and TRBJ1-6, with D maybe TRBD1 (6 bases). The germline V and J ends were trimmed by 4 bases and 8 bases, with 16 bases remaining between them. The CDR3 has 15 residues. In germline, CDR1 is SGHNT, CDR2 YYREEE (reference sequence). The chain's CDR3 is CASSIPGTHDSPLHF. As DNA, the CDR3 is TGTGCCAGCAGCATTCCCGGGACACACGATTCACCCCTCCACTTT.

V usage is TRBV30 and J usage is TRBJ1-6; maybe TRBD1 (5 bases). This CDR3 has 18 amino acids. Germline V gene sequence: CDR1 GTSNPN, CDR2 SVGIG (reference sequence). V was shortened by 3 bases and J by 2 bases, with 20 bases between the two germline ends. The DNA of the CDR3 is TGTGCCTGGAGGGGGCAAGGCCGAAGTTCCACCTATAATTCACCCCTCCACTTT. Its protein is CAWRGQGRSSTYNSPLHF.

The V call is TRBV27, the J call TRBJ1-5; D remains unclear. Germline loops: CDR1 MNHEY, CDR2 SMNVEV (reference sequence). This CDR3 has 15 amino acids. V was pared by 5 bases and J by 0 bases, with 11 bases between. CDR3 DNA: TGTGCCAGCAGTACCCGACTCCTTAGCAATCAGCCCCAGCATTTT. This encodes CASSTRLLSNQPQHF.

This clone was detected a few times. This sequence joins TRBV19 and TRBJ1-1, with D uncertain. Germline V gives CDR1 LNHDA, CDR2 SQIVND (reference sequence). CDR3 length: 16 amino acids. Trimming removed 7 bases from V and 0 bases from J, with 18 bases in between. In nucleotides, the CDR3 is TGTGCCAGTATCATAGACATCGGGCGGGTGAACACTGAAGCTTTCTTT. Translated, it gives CASIIDIGRVNTEAFF.

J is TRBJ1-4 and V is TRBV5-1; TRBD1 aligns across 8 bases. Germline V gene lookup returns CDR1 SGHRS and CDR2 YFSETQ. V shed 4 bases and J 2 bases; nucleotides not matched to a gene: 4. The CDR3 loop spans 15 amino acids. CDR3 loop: CASSPRTGTNEKLFF. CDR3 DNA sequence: TGCGCCAGCAGCCCCCGGACAGGGACTAATGAAAAACTGTTTTTT.

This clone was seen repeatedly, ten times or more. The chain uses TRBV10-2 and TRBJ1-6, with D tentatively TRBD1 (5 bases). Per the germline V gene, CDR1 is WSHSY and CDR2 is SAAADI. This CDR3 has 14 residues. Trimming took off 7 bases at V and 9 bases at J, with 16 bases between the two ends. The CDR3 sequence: CASNRRGVGSPLHF. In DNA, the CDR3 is TGCGCCAGCAACAGGCGGGGAGTAGGTTCACCCCTCCACTTT.

As DNA, the CDR3 is TGTGCCAGCAGCTTTCGTCAGGGGGTCTCCTACGAGCAGTACTTC. This translates into CASSFRQGVSYEQYF. The V call is TRBV7-2, the J call TRBJ2-7; 7 bases match TRBD1. The J segment lost 0 bases and the V segment lost 3 bases, leaving 5 bases of the junction unmatched. From germline, CDR1 is SGHTA and CDR2 FQGNSA. The length of the CDR3 is 15 residues.

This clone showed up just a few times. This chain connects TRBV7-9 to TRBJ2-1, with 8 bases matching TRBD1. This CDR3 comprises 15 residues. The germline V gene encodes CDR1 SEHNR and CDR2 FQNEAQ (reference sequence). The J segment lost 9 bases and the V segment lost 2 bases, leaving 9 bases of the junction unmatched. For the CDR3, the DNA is TGTGCCAGCAGCTTAAGTTGGCAGGGGGCGGGTGAGCAGTTCTTC. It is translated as CASSLSWQGAGEQFF. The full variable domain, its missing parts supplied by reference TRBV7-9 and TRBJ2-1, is DTGVSQNPRHKITKRGQNVTFRCDPISEHNRLYWYRQTLGQGPEFLTYFQNEAQLEKSRLLSDRFSAERPKGSFSTLEIQRTEQGDSAMYLCASSLSWQGAGEQFFGPGTRLTVL.

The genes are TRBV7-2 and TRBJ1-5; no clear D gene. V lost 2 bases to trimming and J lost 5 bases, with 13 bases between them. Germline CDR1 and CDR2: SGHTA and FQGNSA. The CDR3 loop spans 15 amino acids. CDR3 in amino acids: CASSLSSQRDQPQHF. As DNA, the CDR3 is TGTGCCAGCAGCTTAAGTAGTCAGCGGGATCAGCCCCAGCATTTT.

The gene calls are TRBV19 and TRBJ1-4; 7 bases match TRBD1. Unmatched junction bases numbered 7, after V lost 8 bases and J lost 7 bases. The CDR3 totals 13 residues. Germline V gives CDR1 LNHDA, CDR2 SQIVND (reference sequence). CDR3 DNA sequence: TGTGCCAGTGGCCCTCGACAGGGTGAAAAACTGTTTTTT. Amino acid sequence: CASGPRQGEKLFF.

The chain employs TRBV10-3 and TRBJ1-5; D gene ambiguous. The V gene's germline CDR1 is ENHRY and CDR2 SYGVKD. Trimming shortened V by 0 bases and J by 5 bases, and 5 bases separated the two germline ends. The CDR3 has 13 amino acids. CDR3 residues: CAISESNYQPQHF. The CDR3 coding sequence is TGTGCCATCAGTGAGTCGAACTATCAGCCCCAGCATTTT.